The 22 T cell receptor beta chains presented below share a single source sample, sequenced in a study of read filtering for tumor transcriptome and immune sequencing. From 300 to 450 ng of RNA, a library with molecular barcoded alpha/delta and beta/gamma adaptors was made. TCRdb redid the calling of the reads with MiXCR, one entry per CDR3 protein. The sample includes approximately 62,000 distinct CDR3 sequences, roughly 20% of them seen just once. Sequencing was carried out using a population of CD138-negative cells sorted from bone marrow. The receptors shown here come from a donor over 35 with multiple myeloma.

In regard to this clonotype: This may arise from a read error, as a much more abundant clone is one base away. The chain uses TRBV6-2 or TRBV6-3 and TRBJ1-5, with D perhaps matching TRBD1 (5 bases). The CDR3 is 17 amino acids. CDR1 is MNHEY, CDR2 SVGEGT, per germline. The ends were cut back, 2 bases at V and 2 bases at J, with 16 bases in the middle. In DNA, the CDR3 is TGTGCCAGCAGTTACACGCTAGGCAGGGCGGGCAATCAGCCCCAGCATTTT. Its translation: CASSYTLGRAGNQPQHF.

This clonotype occurred a few times. One end of the junction does not line up with germline, which may come from a read error. Here the CDR3 reads CASSDRGDRMETRYF. The CDR3 region has the DNA TGTGCCAGCAGCGATCGAGGGGACAGGATGGAGACCCGGTACTTC. The chain has TRBV6-1 and TRBJ2-5; TRBD1 aligns across 8 bases. The CDR3 length is 15 residues. Germline V CDR1 and CDR2: MNHNS, SASEGT.

The chain links TRBV7-6 to TRBJ2-7, with 8 bases lining up with TRBD2. Per germline, CDR1 SGHVS and CDR2 FNYEAQ. V gave up 0 bases and J gave up 6 bases; unmatched junction bases: 4. The CDR3 length is 14 residues. CDR3 region: CASSLASGGREQYF. In nucleotides, the CDR3 is TGTGCCAGCAGCTTAGCGTCGGGGGGGCGCGAGCAGTACTTC. The full variable domain, in which reference TRBV7-6 and TRBJ2-7 provide the parts outside the CDR3, is GAGVSQSPRYKVTKRGQDVALRCDPISGHVSLYWYRQALGQGPEFLTYFNYEAQQDKSGLPNDRFSAERPEGSISTLTIQRTEQRDSAMYRCASSLASGGREQYFGPGTRLTVT.

This clonotype was seen a few times. The chain links TRBV20-1 to TRBJ2-5, with 9 bases aligning to TRBD2. Germline-derived CDR1 and CDR2 are DFQATT and SNEGSKA (reference sequence). V shed 1 base, J shed 2 bases, and the junction held 8 bases outside the gene matches. The CDR3 length is 16 residues. In nucleotides, the CDR3 is TGCAGTGCTAGAGGAACGACTAGCGGACGACAAGAGACCCAGTACTTC. The encoded protein is CSARGTTSGRQETQYF.

This clonotype has ten or more counts. J is TRBJ2-2 and V is TRBV3-1; weak D call: TRBD1 (5 bases). The CDR3 extends over 16 amino acids. Germline lookup yields CDR1 LGHDT and CDR2 YNNKEL (reference sequence). The V and J ends lost 4 bases and 1 base respectively, with 13 bases between them. CDR3 in amino acids: CASSLWVQVNTGELFF. The CDR3 DNA sequence: TGTGCCAGCAGCCTGTGGGTACAGGTGAACACCGGGGAGCTGTTTTTT.

Comment on this clonotype: A much larger clone is a single base away; this may be a read error. The CDR3 DNA reads TGTGCCACCAGCAGAGGACTAGATGGGGCAGTTACGCAGTATTTT. This translates into CATSRGLDGAVTQYF. The chain recombines TRBV15 with TRBJ2-3, with D possibly matching TRBD2 (6 bases). Germline loops: CDR1 LNHNV, CDR2 YYDKDF (reference sequence). Deletions cut 1 base from V and 8 bases from J, with 16 bases between. The CDR3 sequence is 15 residues long.

This clonotype was detected many times. The CDR3 region has the DNA TGTGCCAGCAGCTTGGTCGGGACTAGCGGCACCGGGGAGCTGTTTTTT. Translating it yields CASSLVGTSGTGELFF. The rearrangement links TRBV5-4 to TRBJ2-2; 11 nucleotides align to TRBD2. V was pared by 0 bases and J by 4 bases, with 2 bases of the junction left unmatched. The CDR3 is 16 residues long. Germline V lookup: CDR1 SGHNT, CDR2 YYREEE (reference sequence).

This clonotype was counted at least ten times. The gene calls are TRBV19 and TRBJ2-1, with TRBD2 matching 9 bases. The germline V gene has CDR1 LNHDA and CDR2 SQIVND (reference sequence). The CDR3 extends over 18 amino acids. J lost 2 bases, V lost 3 bases, and 11 bases had no gene match. The CDR3 protein is CASSIITAGLAPYNEQFF. DNA of the CDR3: TGTGCCAGTAGTATTATTACAGCCGGACTAGCGCCCTACAATGAGCAGTTCTTC. The full variable domain, its missing parts supplied by reference TRBV19 and TRBJ2-1, is DGGITQSPKYLFRKEGQNVTLSCEQNLNHDAMYWYRQDPGQGLRLIYYSQIVNDFQKGDIAEGYSVSREKKESFPLTVTSAQKNPTAFYLCASSIITAGLAPYNEQFFGPGTRLTVL.

The table lists this clonotype with many counts. The chain uses TRBV6-1 and TRBJ2-5, with D possibly being TRBD1 or TRBD2 (6 bases each). Germline V lookup: CDR1 MNHNS, CDR2 SASEGT. The germline V and J ends were trimmed by 3 bases and 5 bases, with 13 bases remaining between them. This CDR3 contains 14 residues. Here the CDR3 reads CASSELGGRETQYF. CDR3 nucleotides: TGTGCCAGCAGTGAGCTGGGGGGCCGGGAGACCCAGTACTTC.

In this sample, this clonotype turned up many times. This chain uses TRBV20-1 with TRBJ2-7, with 7 bases matching TRBD2. The V and J ends lost 0 bases and 4 bases, in that order; junction bases with no gene match: 9. CDR1 and CDR2 (germline): DFQATT, SNEGSKA (reference sequence). The CDR3 spans 15 residues. CDR3 nucleotide sequence: TGCAGTGCTAGAGATCGGCTGGGACTACTATACGAGCAGTACTTC. As protein: CSARDRLGLLYEQYF.

Details on this clonotype: Germline is not matched at one junction end, which may reflect a read error. The chain combines TRBV5-1 with TRBJ2-5, with D tentatively TRBD2 (5 bases). The length of the CDR3 is 13 residues. In germline, CDR1 is SGHRS, CDR2 YFSETQ. CDR3 loop: CASSLELEETQHF. CDR3 DNA sequence: TGCGCCAGCAGCTTGGAACTAGAAGAGACCCAGCACTTC.

This clonotype occurred many times. The chain is built from TRBV28 and TRBJ2-3, with D perhaps given as TRBD1 or TRBD2 (5 bases each). Per germline, CDR1 MDHEN and CDR2 SYDVKM. V lost 5 bases and J 1 base, leaving 13 bases between the germline ends. The CDR3 length is 15 residues. The CDR3 here is CASSILRDRTDTQYF. The CDR3 DNA follows: TGTGCCAGCAGTATACTCCGGGACCGCACAGATACGCAGTATTTT.

V gene TRBV7-9 combines with J gene TRBJ2-2; no clear D. CDR3 size: 15 residues. V was cut by 5 bases and J by 5 bases, with 15 bases left in between. Germline V gives CDR1 SEHNR, CDR2 FQNEAQ (reference sequence). CDR3 DNA sequence: TGTGCCAGCAGCCCACGATCGGGTGGTACCGGGGAGCTGTTTTTT. It translates to CASSPRSGGTGELFF. Filled out from reference TRBV7-9 and TRBJ2-2, the complete variable domain reads DTGVSQNPRHKITKRGQNVTFRCDPISEHNRLYWYRQTLGQGPEFLTYFQNEAQLEKSRLLSDRFSAERPKGSFSTLEIQRTEQGDSAMYLCASSPRSGGTGELFFGEGSRLTVL.

This clonotype was counted between two and nine times. CDR3 residues: CAWTGSSEKLFF. The CDR3 region has the DNA TGTGCCTGGACAGGTTCTAGTGAAAAACTGTTTTTT. The chain has TRBV30 and TRBJ1-4; D remains ambiguous. Germline V gene sequence: CDR1 GTSNPN, CDR2 SVGIG (reference sequence). The CDR3 covers 12 residues. V lost 4 bases to trimming and J lost 7 bases, with 10 bases between them.

Points on this clonotype: A much larger clonotype is one base distant, so this may be a read error. The chain links TRBV5-1 to TRBJ2-1; 8 bases agree with TRBD2. CDR3 length: 18 amino acids. Germline V lookup: CDR1 SGHRS, CDR2 YFSETQ. CDR3 residues: CASSMGLGPSRSYSEQFF. The DNA of the CDR3 is TGCGCCAGCAGCATGGGACTAGGCCCAAGTCGCTCCTACAGTGAGCAGTTCTTC.

With regard to this clonotype: A read error is the likely source, as a far larger clone sits one nucleotide away. The chain recombines TRBV6-5 with TRBJ2-5; D is ambiguous. The CDR3 length is 15 residues. CDR1 is MNHEY, CDR2 SVGAGI, per germline. This CDR3 reads CASSKGWANQVTQYF. In DNA, the CDR3 is TGTGCCAGCAGCAAAGGTTGGGCGAACCAAGTGACCCAGTACTTC.

Ten or more counts support this clonotype. The J gene is TRBJ2-2, the V gene TRBV20-1; TRBD2 is a possible D gene (6 bases). The CDR3 has 14 amino acids. Trimming shortened V by 1 base and J by 3 bases, and 9 bases separated the two germline ends. Looked up from germline, CDR1 is DFQATT and CDR2 is SNEGSKA (reference sequence). CDR3 amino acids: CSARGRGYTGELFF. Written as DNA, the CDR3 is TGCAGTGCTAGAGGTCGGGGGTACACCGGGGAGCTGTTTTTT.

This clonotype was observed a few times. The rearrangement uses TRBV19 and TRBJ2-5; 7 positions match TRBD2. Germline trimming cut 3 bases from V and 4 bases from J; bases unmatched to any gene: 5. The CDR3 has 14 residues. Germline loops: CDR1 LNHDA, CDR2 SQIVND (reference sequence). The CDR3 sequence: CASSIGGSPETQYF. In DNA, the CDR3 is TGTGCCAGTAGTATCGGCGGGAGCCCAGAGACCCAGTACTTC.

This clonotype has a count of ten or more. This sequence joins TRBV28 and TRBJ2-7, with a weak D call TRBD2 (5 bases). Trimming removed 5 bases from V and 4 bases from J, with 21 bases in between. This CDR3 contains 16 residues. Germline V gene sequence: CDR1 MDHEN, CDR2 SYDVKM. The DNA for the CDR3 is TGTGCCAGCAGTACCCGAGTCGGGGTTCTTCTTTACGAGCAGTACTTC. Translating gives CASSTRVGVLLYEQYF.

As regards this clonotype: A much larger clone lies a single base off, so this may be a read error. The chain links TRBV7-9 to TRBJ2-7; D is unresolved. Germline CDR1 SEHNR, CDR2 FQNEAQ (reference sequence). The CDR3 length is 14 residues. In DNA, the CDR3 is TGTGCCAGCAGCTTCTCCCAGGTGTTCTACGAGCAGTGCTTC. This translates into CASSFSQVFYEQCF. Using reference TRBV7-9 and TRBJ2-7 for the parts outside the CDR3, the full variable domain is DTGVSQNPRHKITKRGQNVTFRCDPISEHNRLYWYRQTLGQGPEFLTYFQNEAQLEKSRLLSDRFSAERPKGSFSTLEIQRTEQGDSAMYLCASSFSQVFYEQCFGPGTRLTVT.

A few counts support this clonotype. This clone may be a read error of a much larger clone one base away. This sequence joins TRBV10-3 and TRBJ2-5, with D perhaps TRBD2 (6 bases). V shed 5 bases and J shed 5 bases, with 15 bases lying between them. This CDR3 has 14 residues. In germline, CDR1 is ENHRY, CDR2 SYGVKD. CDR3 protein: CAISSGTGHETQYF. The CDR3 nucleotides read TGTGCCATCAGTAGTGGGACTGGGCATGAGACCCAGTACTTC.

This clonotype occurred many times. The chain has TRBV28 and TRBJ2-1, with D perhaps given as TRBD1 or TRBD2 (5 bases each). The CDR3 runs 14 residues. CDR1 is MDHEN, CDR2 SYDVKM, per germline. Trimming left V 7 bases short and J 6 bases short, with 16 bases between. CDR3 in DNA: TGTGCCAGCAAGGGGACGACAGCTTCCAATGAGCAGTTCTTC. The encoded protein is CASKGTTASNEQFF. The whole variable domain, remainder taken from reference TRBV28 and TRBJ2-1, is DVKVTQSSRYLVKRTGEKVFLECVQDMDHENMFWYRQDPGLGLRLIYFSYDVKMKEKGDIPEGYSVSREKKERFSLILESASTNQTSMYLCASKGTTASNEQFFGPGTRLTVL.